These 23 T cell receptor beta chains were sequenced from one sample in a study of cytomegalovirus exposure and HLA in healthy donors. PCR was performed using 60 Vbeta and 13 Jbeta primers. Clones were read by immunoSEQ multiplex PCR, and TCRdb kept only the in-frame ones, dropping some. The sample lists 100,000 to 150,000 clones, roughly four fifths occurring once. Sequencing input: PBMCs. The source of these receptors is a woman in her thirties or forties in good health and CMV-seropositive.

V gene TRBV5-4 combines with J gene TRBJ2-5, with TRBD2 matching over 8 bases. V lost 0 bases and J lost 4; bases outside the gene matches: 5. From germline, CDR1 is SGHNT and CDR2 YYREEE (reference sequence). The CDR3 contains 15 residues. CDR3 DNA sequence: TGTGCCAGCAGCTTGGTTGGGGCGGGGGGAGAGACCCAGTACTTC. The encoded protein is CASSLVGAGGETQYF.

The chain uses TRBV5-1 and TRBJ2-5; perhaps TRBD1 as D (6 bases). Trimming pared 0 bases from V and 1 base from J, leaving 13 bases between. In germline, CDR1 is SGHRS, CDR2 YFSETQ. This CDR3 region has 16 residues. This chain's CDR3 is CASSLAGYRVQETQYF. The CDR3 region has the DNA TGCGCCAGCAGCTTGGCGGGGTACAGGGTCCAAGAGACCCAGTACTTC.

The chain uses TRBV7-7 and TRBJ2-1; 8 bases are shared with TRBD2. This CDR3 contains 13 residues. Germline-derived CDR1 and CDR2 are SSHAT and FNYEAQ (reference sequence). CDR3 amino acids: CASGALRTDEQFF. The CDR3 DNA reads TGTGCTAGCGGGGCCCTCCGAACGGATGAGCAGTTCTTC.

The V and J genes are TRBV1 and TRBJ2-1; TRBD2 is the table's D call, not checked against the DNA. TRBV1 is termed a pseudogene. The CDR3 consists of 18 residues. CDR3 loop: CTSSQENLPSGGAHEQFF. CDR3 in DNA: TGCACCAGCAGCCAGGAAAACCTACCTAGCGGGGGGGCCCATGAGCAGTTCTTC.

This clone was seen just once. The chain joins TRBV7-6 to TRBJ2-5; 7 bases match TRBD2. The CDR3 is made up of 16 amino acids. Germline values: CDR1 SGHVS, CDR2 FNYEAQ. V was clipped by 7 bases and J by 4 bases; unmatched bases: 15. CDR3 nucleotide sequence: TGTGCCAGCATCACCACCCCGGGCGGGAGAGGAGAGACCCAGTACTTC. It is translated as CASITTPGGRGETQYF.

The chain has TRBV5-6 and TRBJ1-3; D remains unclear. CDR3 length equals 13 residues. Germline loops: CDR1 SGHDT, CDR2 YYEEEE. V lost 3 bases to trimming and J lost 6 bases, with 10 bases between them. DNA of the CDR3: TGTGCCAGCAGCTCCGGAGGGTTAAACACCATATATTTT. Translating gives CASSSGGLNTIYF. Full variable domain (remainder filled in from reference TRBV5-6 and TRBJ1-3): DAGVTQSPTHLIKTRGQQVTLRCSPKSGHDTVSWYQQALGQGPQFIFQYYEEEERQRGNFPDRFSGHQFPNYSSELNVNALLLGDSALYLCASSSGGLNTIYFGEGSWLTVV.

The CDR3 sequence: CASSSLQGSGSPLHF. As DNA, the CDR3 is TGTGCCAGCAGTTCCCTACAGGGGAGCGGTTCACCCCTCCACTTT. The rearrangement links TRBV28 to TRBJ1-6, with 7 nucleotides matching TRBD1. Looked up from germline, CDR1 is MDHEN and CDR2 is SYDVKM. After removal of 4 bases from V and 9 bases from J, the junction contained 9 bases not matched to a gene. The CDR3 loop spans 15 amino acids.

J is TRBJ2-1 and V is TRBV5-6, with 11 nucleotides matching TRBD1. Germline assignment: CDR1 SGHDT and CDR2 YYEEEE. V dropped 2 bases and J dropped 9; count of bases not matched to a gene: 4. This CDR3 comprises 14 residues. CDR3 loop: CASSLGQGASEQFF. CDR3 DNA sequence: TGTGCCAGCAGCTTAGGACAGGGGGCAAGTGAGCAGTTCTTC.

The chain uses TRBV5-4 and TRBJ1-1; a possible D gene is TRBD1 (6 bases). V was pared by 0 bases and J by 10 bases, with 16 bases between. This CDR3 is built from 14 residues. Germline loops: CDR1 SGHNT, CDR2 YYREEE (reference sequence). The chain's CDR3 is CASSLATDSRRAFF. CDR3 DNA: TGTGCCAGCAGCTTGGCTACGGACAGCCGTCGAGCTTTCTTT.

This clone has a handful of counts. The chain has TRBV14 and TRBJ2-7; D perhaps matches TRBD2 (6 bases). The V end lost 6 bases, the J end lost 0 bases, and 24 bases lay between the germline ends. Germline-derived CDR1 and CDR2 are SGHDN and FVKESK. There are 18 residues in the CDR3. The CDR3 DNA reads TGTGCCAGCAGTCGACTAGGGGCGCATGGGGGAGCCTCCTACGAGCAGTACTTC. Translation gives CASSRLGAHGGASYEQYF.

The chain has TRBV27 and TRBJ1-1; D is unclear. V lost 6 bases to trimming and J lost 6 bases, with 14 bases between them. Germline V gene sequence: CDR1 MNHEY, CDR2 SMNVEV (reference sequence). The CDR3 covers 13 residues. The CDR3 bases are TGTGCCAGCAGCCCTCTCCAGTACGCTGAAGCTTTCTTT. It specifies CASSPLQYAEAFF.

CDR3 nucleotide sequence: TGTGCCACCAGCAGAAACGAGAACTATGGCTACACCTTC. Translating it yields CATSRNENYGYTF. V and J are TRBV15 and TRBJ1-2; D call uncertain. The CDR3 has 13 residues. Deletions cut 2 bases from V and 2 bases from J, with 6 bases between. Per germline, CDR1 LNHNV and CDR2 YYDKDF (reference sequence).

The CDR3 region has the DNA TGTGCCAGCAGTTTAGCGGGAGGGTACCAAGAGACCCAGTACTTC. Residues: CASSLAGGYQETQYF. The chain uses TRBV2 and TRBJ2-5, with 11 bases identical to TRBD2. Losses at the gene ends were 5 bases for V and 0 bases for J; bases not matched to a gene: 2. The CDR3 sequence is 15 residues long. In germline, CDR1 is SNHLY, CDR2 FYNNEI.

The rearrangement links TRBV10-1 to TRBJ2-7; TRBD2 matches at 10 bases. Trimming cost V 9 bases and J 4 bases; bases outside gene matches: 3. The germline V gene has CDR1 WNHNN and CDR2 SYGVQD (reference sequence). The CDR3 sequence is 12 residues long. Written as DNA, the CDR3 is TGCGCCAGTTCTAGCGGGGGTTACGAGCAGTACTTC. The encoded protein is CASSSGGYEQYF.

The chain employs TRBV4-1 and TRBJ2-1; TRBD1 matches 12 bases. Germline V CDR1 and CDR2: MGHRA, YSYEKL. The CDR3 length is 15 residues. V was clipped by 4 bases and J by 7 bases; unmatched bases: 5. The DNA for the CDR3 is TGCGCCAGCAGCCTCCGGGACAGGGGGCTGAATGAGCAGTTCTTC. It encodes CASSLRDRGLNEQFF.

The chain links TRBV30 to TRBJ2-3; possibly TRBD2 for D (6 bases). The CDR3 is 14 residues long. CDR1 GTSNPN and CDR2 SVGIG come from the germline V gene (reference sequence). Trimming cost V 3 bases and J 4 bases, with 14 bases left between them. The CDR3 coding sequence is TGTGCCTGGAGGGCACCGGGGGTTCCAGATACGCAGTATTTT. Its protein product is CAWRAPGVPDTQYF.

The chain carries TRBV6-5 and TRBJ1-2; 7 positions match TRBD1. Germline V gene data show CDR1 as MNHEY and CDR2 as SVGAGI. The CDR3 is 13 amino acids. Losses at the gene ends were 5 bases for V and 4 bases for J; bases not matched to a gene: 4. CDR3 DNA sequence: TGTGCCAGCAGTCCGGACAGGAGCTATGGCTACACCTTC. Its protein product is CASSPDRSYGYTF.

The CDR3 protein is CASSYSRGRAGNEQFF. The CDR3 nucleotides read TGTGCCAGCAGTTACTCGCGCGGGAGGGCAGGCAATGAGCAGTTCTTC. The chain employs TRBV6-6 and TRBJ2-1, with 9 bases matching TRBD2. In germline, CDR1 is MNHNY, CDR2 SVGAGI (reference sequence). The CDR3 extends over 16 amino acids. V shed 0 bases, J shed 6 bases, and the junction held 6 bases outside the gene matches.

The CDR3, as DNA: TGTGCCAGCAGTGAAGTAGGGACTAGCAAGGGAAATGAGCAGTTCTTC. Residues: CASSEVGTSKGNEQFF. The rearrangement joins TRBV6-1 to TRBJ2-1; TRBD2 aligns across 9 bases. The germline CDR1 and CDR2 sequences are MNHNS and SASEGT. V trimming: 1 base; J trimming: 7 bases; junction bases outside the gene matches: 8. The CDR3 has 16 residues.

This clone was observed a handful of times. The chain combines TRBV4-1 with TRBJ2-3; tentatively, D is TRBD1 (6 bases). Per germline, CDR1 MGHRA and CDR2 YSYEKL. The CDR3 runs to 14 residues. Trimming took 4 bases from V and 3 from J, leaving 11 bases between them. CDR3 sequence (DNA): TGCGCCAGCAGCCTAAATCAGGGGACAGATACGCAGTATTTT. It translates to CASSLNQGTDTQYF.

In this sample, this clone turned up once. The chain carries TRBV2 and TRBJ2-3, with 8 bases identical to TRBD2. CDR1 and CDR2 from the germline V gene are SNHLY and FYNNEI. The CDR3 runs to 15 residues. After removal of 8 bases from V and 2 bases from J, the junction contained 9 bases not matched to a gene. CDR3 region: CASGTIAGTTDTQYF. The CDR3 nucleotides are TGTGCCAGCGGAACGATAGCGGGAACCACAGATACGCAGTATTTT.

This clone appeared a single time. V gene TRBV6-5 combines with J gene TRBJ2-4, with 8 bases lining up with TRBD1. The CDR3 consists of 13 residues. Germline V lookup: CDR1 MNHEY, CDR2 SVGAGI. V lost 4 bases and J lost 10; bases outside the gene matches: 6. CDR3 residues: CASSSRDRFIQYF. Written as DNA, the CDR3 is TGTGCCAGCAGTTCCCGGGACAGGTTTATTCAGTACTTC.

This chain uses TRBV6-5 with TRBJ1-3, with 9 bases lining up with TRBD1. Per germline, CDR1 MNHEY and CDR2 SVGAGI. CDR3 length: 16 amino acids. The J segment lost 7 bases and the V segment lost 2 bases, leaving 9 bases of the junction unmatched. This chain's CDR3 is CASSYDNRGQGNTIYF. In DNA form, the CDR3 reads TGTGCCAGCAGTTACGACAACAGGGGGCAGGGGAACACCATATATTTT.